Below are 12 T cell receptor beta chains sequenced from a single sample in a study of blood T cell repertoires in COVID-19. The data were produced by immunoSEQ multiplex PCR, yet TCRdb's version contains in-frame clones alone and is incomplete. The sample lists 200,000 to 250,000 clones, 84% occurring once. Sequenced material: PBMCs or T cells enriched from blood (not recorded which). The receptors were gathered from a woman in her forties who had recovered from COVID-19.

The chain recombines TRBV12-5 with TRBJ2-4; D might be TRBD1 (5 bases). From germline, CDR1 is LGHNT and CDR2 FRNRAP. This CDR3 region has 16 residues. The V and J ends lost 6 bases and 2 bases respectively, with 17 bases between them. CDR3 region: CASGLLGRVSKNIQYF. The CDR3 coding sequence is TGTGCTAGTGGCCTCTTAGGCAGGGTTTCCAAAAACATTCAGTACTTC.

The chain links TRBV6-6 to TRBJ2-4; 11 nucleotides match TRBD1. V dropped 5 bases and J dropped 0; count of bases not matched to a gene: 12. Germline CDR1 and CDR2: MNHNY and SVGAGI (reference sequence). This CDR3 is 19 amino acids long. The CDR3 DNA follows: TGTGCCAGCAGTCCTCACCCGGGACAGGGGGATTTAGCCAAAAACATTCAGTACTTC. Amino acids: CASSPHPGQGDLAKNIQYF.

The chain employs TRBV5-4 and TRBJ2-3, with 8 positions matching TRBD2. The CDR3 contains 15 residues. Germline-derived CDR1 and CDR2 are SGHNT and YYREEE (reference sequence). V was clipped by 3 bases and J by 4 bases; unmatched bases: 7. The CDR3 region has the DNA TGTGCCAGCAGCTCGGGACTAGGGTCGCCAGATACGCAGTATTTT. This sequence encodes CASSSGLGSPDTQYF. The full variable domain, its missing parts supplied by reference TRBV5-4 and TRBJ2-3, is ETGVTQSPTHLIKTRGQQVTLRCSSQSGHNTVSWYQQALGQGPQFIFQYYREEENGRGNFPPRFSGLQFPNYSSELNVNALELDDSALYLCASSSGLGSPDTQYFGPGTRLTVL.

In its sample, this clone was seen a few times. J is TRBJ2-2 and V is TRBV15, with 9 bases fitting TRBD1. This CDR3 is 15 amino acids long. Germline CDR1 LNHNV, CDR2 YYDKDF (reference sequence). V shed 6 bases, J shed 3 bases, and the junction held 5 bases outside the gene matches. CDR3 sequence: CATRRDREDTGELFF. The CDR3 region has the DNA TGTGCCACCAGGCGGGACAGGGAGGACACCGGGGAGCTGTTTTTT.

J is TRBJ2-5 and V is TRBV6-6; 8 bases match TRBD2. The CDR3 has 16 amino acids. The germline V gene encodes CDR1 MNHNY and CDR2 SVGAGI (reference sequence). Losses at the gene ends were 11 bases for V and 2 bases for J; bases not matched to a gene: 16. CDR3 bases: TGTGCCCCCCGGGGGGGAGGTCTCGTACTTCAAGAGACCCAGTACTTC. It encodes CAPRGGGLVLQETQYF.

V usage is TRBV11-3 and J usage is TRBJ1-4, with 7 nucleotides matching TRBD1. The germline CDR1 and CDR2 sequences are SGHNT and YENEEA. This CDR3 comprises 15 residues. V lost 6 bases, J lost 1 base, and 5 bases stayed unmatched. CDR3 nucleotide sequence: TGTGCCAGCAGTAAGGGGGCAGAAACTAATGAAAAACTGTTTTTT. This sequence encodes CASSKGAETNEKLFF.

The chain employs TRBV7-9 and TRBJ1-2; tentative D call: TRBD1 (6 bases). The germline V and J ends were trimmed by 4 bases and 7 bases, with 13 bases remaining between them. CDR3 length: 13 residues. CDR1 and CDR2 (germline): SEHNR, FQNEAQ (reference sequence). CDR3 coding DNA: TGTGCCAGCAGCTCCCGCGGGGGCGCTGGCTACACCTTC. Translated, it gives CASSSRGGAGYTF.

The table lists this clone with a few counts. The chain couples TRBV2 to TRBJ1-2; D might be TRBD1 (6 bases). The CDR3 runs 13 residues. V was trimmed by 5 bases and J by 4 bases, leaving 11 bases between them. Looked up from germline, CDR1 is SNHLY and CDR2 is FYNNEI. CDR3 sequence: CASSYGTLYGYTF. The CDR3 coding sequence is TGTGCCAGCAGTTACGGGACACTCTATGGCTACACCTTC.

The chain recombines TRBV9 with TRBJ1-5; TRBD1 aligns across 8 bases. Trimming cost V 3 bases and J 7 bases; bases outside gene matches: 6. Germline CDR1 reads SGDLS; CDR2 reads YYNGEE. The CDR3 has 14 residues. The CDR3 is CASSGGTGRQPQHF. CDR3 DNA: TGTGCCAGCAGCGGGGGGACAGGACGGCAGCCCCAGCATTTT.

Only a few counts were recorded for this clone. The rearrangement uses TRBV7-9 and TRBJ2-1, with TRBD2 as a possible D gene (6 bases). The CDR3 length is 16 residues. Germline V gives CDR1 SEHNR, CDR2 FQNEAQ (reference sequence). The germline V and J ends were trimmed by 1 base and 7 bases, with 17 bases remaining between them. The CDR3 protein is CASSLVPRGPTNEQFF. In DNA form, the CDR3 reads TGTGCCAGCAGCTTAGTGCCGCGGGGCCCGACTAATGAGCAGTTCTTC.

Here the CDR3 reads CASSRGLAGGELFF. CDR3 nucleotide sequence: TGTGCCAGCTCTAGGGGGCTAGCGGGCGGGGAGCTGTTTTTT. This chain links TRBV6-5 with TRBJ2-2; perhaps TRBD2 as D (8 bases). Germline assignment: CDR1 MNHEY and CDR2 SVGAGI. This CDR3 is 14 amino acids long. V was cut by 8 bases and J by 7 bases, with 17 bases left in between.

The V and J genes are TRBV6-1 and TRBJ1-1, with 8 bases aligning to TRBD1. The germline CDR1 and CDR2 sequences are MNHNS and SASEGT. Unmatched junction bases numbered 8, after V lost 5 bases and J lost 3 bases. This CDR3 region has 15 residues. The CDR3 region is CASSFQGAEDTEAFF. The CDR3 coding sequence is TGTGCCAGCAGTTTTCAGGGGGCTGAGGACACTGAAGCTTTCTTT.